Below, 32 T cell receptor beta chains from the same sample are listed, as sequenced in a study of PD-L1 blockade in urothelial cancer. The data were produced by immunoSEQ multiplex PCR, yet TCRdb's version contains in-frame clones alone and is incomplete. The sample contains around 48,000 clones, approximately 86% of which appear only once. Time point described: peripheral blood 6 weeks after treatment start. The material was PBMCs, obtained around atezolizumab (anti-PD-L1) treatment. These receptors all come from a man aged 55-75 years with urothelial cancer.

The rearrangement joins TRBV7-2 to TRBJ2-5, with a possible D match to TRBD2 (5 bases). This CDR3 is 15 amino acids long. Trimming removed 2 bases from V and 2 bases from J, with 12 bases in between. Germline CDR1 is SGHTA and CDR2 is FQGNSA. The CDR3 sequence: CASSLSQAEQETQYF. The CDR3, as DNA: TGTGCCAGCAGCTTAAGTCAAGCGGAACAAGAGACCCAGTACTTC.

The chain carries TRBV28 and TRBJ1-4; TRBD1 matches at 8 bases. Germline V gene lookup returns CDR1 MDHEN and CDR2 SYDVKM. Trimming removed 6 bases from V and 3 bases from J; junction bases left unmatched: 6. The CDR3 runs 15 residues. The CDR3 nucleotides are TGTGCCAGCAGGCCGTCACAGGGGGCTAATGAAAAACTGTTTTTT. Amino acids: CASRPSQGANEKLFF.

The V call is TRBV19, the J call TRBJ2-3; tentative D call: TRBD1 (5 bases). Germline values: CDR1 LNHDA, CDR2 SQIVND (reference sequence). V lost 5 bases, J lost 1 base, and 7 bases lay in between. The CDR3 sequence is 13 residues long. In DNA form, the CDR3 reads TGTGCCAGTAGTCAGGGCCGCACAGATACGCAGTATTTT. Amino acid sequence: CASSQGRTDTQYF.

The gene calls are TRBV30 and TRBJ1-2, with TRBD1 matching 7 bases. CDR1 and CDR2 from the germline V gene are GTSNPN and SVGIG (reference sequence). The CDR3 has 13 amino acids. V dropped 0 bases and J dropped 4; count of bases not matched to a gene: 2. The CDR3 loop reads CAWSVRDSYGYTF. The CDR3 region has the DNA TGTGCCTGGAGTGTGAGGGACAGCTATGGCTACACCTTC. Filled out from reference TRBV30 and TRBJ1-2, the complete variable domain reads SQTIHQWPATLVQPVGSPLSLECTVEGTSNPNLYWYRQAAGRGLQLLFYSVGIGQISSEVPQNLSASRPQDRQFILSSKKLLLSDSGFYLCAWSVRDSYGYTFGSGTRLTVV.

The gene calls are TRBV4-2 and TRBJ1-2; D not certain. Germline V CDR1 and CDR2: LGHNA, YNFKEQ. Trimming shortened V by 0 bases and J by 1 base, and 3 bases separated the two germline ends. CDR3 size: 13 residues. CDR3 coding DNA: TGTGCCAGCAGCCAAGATCATAACTATGGCTACACCTTC. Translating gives CASSQDHNYGYTF.

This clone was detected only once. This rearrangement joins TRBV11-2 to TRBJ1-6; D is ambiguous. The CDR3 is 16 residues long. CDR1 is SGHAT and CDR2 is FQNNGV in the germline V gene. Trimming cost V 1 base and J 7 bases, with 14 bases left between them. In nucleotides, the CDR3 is TGTGCCAGCAGCTTAGGTTTGGGCACGTCCAATTCACCCCTCCACTTT. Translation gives CASSLGLGTSNSPLHF. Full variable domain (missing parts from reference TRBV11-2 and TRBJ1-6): EAGVAQSPRYKIIEKRQSVAFWCNPISGHATLYWYQQILGQGPKLLIQFQNNGVVDDSQLPKDRFSAERLKGVDSTLKIQPAKLEDSAVYLCASSLGLGTSNSPLHFGNGTRLTVT.

For the CDR3, the DNA is TGTGCCAGCAGCTTAGGTGTGGACAGAGAGACCCAGTACTTC. It is translated as CASSLGVDRETQYF. The chain joins TRBV7-8 to TRBJ2-5; D perhaps matches TRBD1 (6 bases). This CDR3 is 14 amino acids long. Germline V gene data show CDR1 as SGHVS and CDR2 as FQNEAQ. V was trimmed by 1 base and J by 4 bases, leaving 10 bases between them.

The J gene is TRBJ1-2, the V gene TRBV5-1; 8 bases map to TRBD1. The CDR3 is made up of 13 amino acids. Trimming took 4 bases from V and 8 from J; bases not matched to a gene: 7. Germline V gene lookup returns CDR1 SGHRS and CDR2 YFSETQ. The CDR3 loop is CASSPDRGRGYTF. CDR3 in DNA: TGCGCCAGCAGCCCCGACAGGGGACGAGGCTACACCTTC.

The CDR3 DNA reads TGCGCCAGCAGCTGGTCCGGGACAGGGAACACCGGGGAGCTGTTTTTT. The encoded protein is CASSWSGTGNTGELFF. The gene calls are TRBV5-1 and TRBJ2-2, with 8 bases that match TRBD1. The CDR3 loop spans 16 amino acids. V was clipped by 3 bases and J by 1 base; unmatched bases: 5. CDR1 is SGHRS and CDR2 is YFSETQ in the germline V gene.

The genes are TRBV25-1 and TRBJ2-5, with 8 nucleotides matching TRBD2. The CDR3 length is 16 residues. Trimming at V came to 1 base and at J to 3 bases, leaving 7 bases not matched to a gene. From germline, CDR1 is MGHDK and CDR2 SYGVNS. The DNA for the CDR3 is TGTGCCAGCAGTGAATTGGACGGGGGGGCAAAAGAGACCCAGTACTTC. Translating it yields CASSELDGGAKETQYF.

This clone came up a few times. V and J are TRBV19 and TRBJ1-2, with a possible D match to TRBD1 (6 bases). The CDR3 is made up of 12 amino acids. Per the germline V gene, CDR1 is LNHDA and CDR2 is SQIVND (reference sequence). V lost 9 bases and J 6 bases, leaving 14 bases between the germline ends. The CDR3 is CASKRTADGYTF. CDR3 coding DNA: TGTGCCAGCAAAAGGACAGCCGATGGCTACACCTTC. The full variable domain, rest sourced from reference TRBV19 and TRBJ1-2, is DGGITQSPKYLFRKEGQNVTLSCEQNLNHDAMYWYRQDPGQGLRLIYYSQIVNDFQKGDIAEGYSVSREKKESFPLTVTSAQKNPTAFYLCASKRTADGYTFGSGTRLTVV.

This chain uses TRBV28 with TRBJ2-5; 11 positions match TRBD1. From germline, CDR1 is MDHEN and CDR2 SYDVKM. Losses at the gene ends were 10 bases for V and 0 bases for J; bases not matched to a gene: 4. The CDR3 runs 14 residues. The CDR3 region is CATRDRGYQETQYF. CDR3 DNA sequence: TGTGCCACTCGGGACAGGGGGTACCAAGAGACCCAGTACTTC.

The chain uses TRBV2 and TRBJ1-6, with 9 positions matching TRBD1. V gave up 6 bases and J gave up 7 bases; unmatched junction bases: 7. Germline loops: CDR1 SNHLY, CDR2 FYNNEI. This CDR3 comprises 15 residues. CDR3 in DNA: TGTGCCAGCAGGGCGGGACAGGGCTGGAATTCACCCCTCCACTTT. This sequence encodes CASRAGQGWNSPLHF.

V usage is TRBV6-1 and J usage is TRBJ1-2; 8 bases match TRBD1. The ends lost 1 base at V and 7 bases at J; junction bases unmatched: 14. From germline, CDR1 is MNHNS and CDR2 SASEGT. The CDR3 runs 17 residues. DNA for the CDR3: TGTGCCAGCAGTGAAGGGTGGGGTCAGGGGGCGGCCGGTGGCTACACCTTC. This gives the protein CASSEGWGQGAAGGYTF.

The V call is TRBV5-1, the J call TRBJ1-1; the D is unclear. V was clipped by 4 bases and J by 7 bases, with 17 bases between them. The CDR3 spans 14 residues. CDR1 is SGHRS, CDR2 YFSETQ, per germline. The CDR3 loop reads CASSTPGGTFEAFF. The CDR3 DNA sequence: TGCGCCAGCAGCACCCCCGGAGGTACTTTTGAAGCTTTCTTT.

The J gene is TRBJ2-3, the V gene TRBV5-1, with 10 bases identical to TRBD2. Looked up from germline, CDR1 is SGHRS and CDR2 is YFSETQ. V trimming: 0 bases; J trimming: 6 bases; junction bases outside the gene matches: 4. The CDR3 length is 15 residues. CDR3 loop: CASSLGLAGADTQYF. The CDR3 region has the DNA TGCGCCAGCAGCTTGGGTCTAGCGGGGGCGGATACGCAGTATTTT. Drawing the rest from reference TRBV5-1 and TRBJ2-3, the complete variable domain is KAGVTQTPRYLIKTRGQQVTLSCSPISGHRSVSWYQQTPGQGLQFLFEYFSETQRNKGNFPGRFSGRQFSNSRSEMNVSTLELGDSALYLCASSLGLAGADTQYFGPGTRLTVL.

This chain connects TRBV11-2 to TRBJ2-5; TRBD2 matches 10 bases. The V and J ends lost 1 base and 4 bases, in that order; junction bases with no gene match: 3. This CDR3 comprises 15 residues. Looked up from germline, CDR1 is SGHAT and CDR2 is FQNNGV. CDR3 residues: CASSLGASGGETQYF. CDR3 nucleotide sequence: TGTGCCAGCAGCTTAGGAGCTAGCGGGGGAGAGACCCAGTACTTC.

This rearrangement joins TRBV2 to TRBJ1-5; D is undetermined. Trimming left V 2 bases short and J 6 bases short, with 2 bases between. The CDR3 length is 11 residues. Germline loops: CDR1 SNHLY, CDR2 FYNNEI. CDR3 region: CASSELQPQHF. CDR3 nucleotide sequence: TGTGCCAGCAGTGAACTTCAGCCCCAGCATTTT.

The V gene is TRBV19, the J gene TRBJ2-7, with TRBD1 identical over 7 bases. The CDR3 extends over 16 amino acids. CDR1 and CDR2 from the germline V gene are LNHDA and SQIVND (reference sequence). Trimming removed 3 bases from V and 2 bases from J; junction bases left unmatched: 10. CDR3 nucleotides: TGTGCCAGTAGTATCTTCGTGACAGGGCGCGCCTACGAGCAGTACTTC. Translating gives CASSIFVTGRAYEQYF.

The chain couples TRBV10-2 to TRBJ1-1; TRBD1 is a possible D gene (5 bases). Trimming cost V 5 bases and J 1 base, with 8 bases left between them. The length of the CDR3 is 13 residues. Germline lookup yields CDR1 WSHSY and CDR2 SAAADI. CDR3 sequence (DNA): TGCGCCAGCAGTCGGGGGGGGAACACTGAAGCTTTCTTT. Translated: CASSRGGNTEAFF.

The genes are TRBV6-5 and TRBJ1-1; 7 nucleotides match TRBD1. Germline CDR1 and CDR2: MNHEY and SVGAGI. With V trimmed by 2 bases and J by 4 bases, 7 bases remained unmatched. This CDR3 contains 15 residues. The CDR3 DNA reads TGTGCCAGCAGTTACCGACAGGGAAGGGGCACTGAAGCTTTCTTT. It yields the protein CASSYRQGRGTEAFF.

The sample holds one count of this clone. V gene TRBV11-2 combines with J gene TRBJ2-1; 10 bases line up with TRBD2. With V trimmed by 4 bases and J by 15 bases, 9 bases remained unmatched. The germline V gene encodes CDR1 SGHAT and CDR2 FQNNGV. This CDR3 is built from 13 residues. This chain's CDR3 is CASSSERGGRWFF. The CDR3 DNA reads TGTGCCAGCAGCTCCGAGCGGGGGGGCCGATGGTTCTTC.

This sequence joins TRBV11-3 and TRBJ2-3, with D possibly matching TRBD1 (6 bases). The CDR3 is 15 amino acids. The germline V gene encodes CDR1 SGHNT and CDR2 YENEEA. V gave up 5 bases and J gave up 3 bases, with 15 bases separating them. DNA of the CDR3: TGTGCCAGCAGCCCACAGGGAGTGAATACAGATACGCAGTATTTT. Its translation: CASSPQGVNTDTQYF.

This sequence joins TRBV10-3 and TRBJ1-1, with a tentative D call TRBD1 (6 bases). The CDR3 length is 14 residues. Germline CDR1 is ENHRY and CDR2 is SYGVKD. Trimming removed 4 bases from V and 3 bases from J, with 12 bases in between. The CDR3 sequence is CAISGRQADTEAFF. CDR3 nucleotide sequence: TGTGCCATCAGTGGAAGACAGGCAGACACTGAAGCTTTCTTT.

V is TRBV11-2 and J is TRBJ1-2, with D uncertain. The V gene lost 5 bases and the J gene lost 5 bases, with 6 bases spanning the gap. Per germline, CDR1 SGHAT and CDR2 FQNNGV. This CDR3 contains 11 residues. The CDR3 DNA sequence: TGTGCCAGCAGCCCCTCTTATGGCTACACCTTC. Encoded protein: CASSPSYGYTF.

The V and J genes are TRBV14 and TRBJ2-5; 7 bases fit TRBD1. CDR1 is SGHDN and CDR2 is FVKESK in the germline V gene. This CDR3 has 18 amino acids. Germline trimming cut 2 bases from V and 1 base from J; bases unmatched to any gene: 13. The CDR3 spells CASSQSWARTGAQETQYF. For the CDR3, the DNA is TGTGCCAGCAGCCAAAGTTGGGCCCGGACAGGAGCCCAAGAGACCCAGTACTTC.

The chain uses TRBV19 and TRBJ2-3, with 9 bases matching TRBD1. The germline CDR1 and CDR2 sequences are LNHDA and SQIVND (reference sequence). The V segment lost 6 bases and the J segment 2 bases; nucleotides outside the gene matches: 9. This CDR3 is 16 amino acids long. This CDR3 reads CASSQDRGIFTDTQYF. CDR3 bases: TGTGCCAGTAGCCAGGACAGGGGAATTTTCACAGATACGCAGTATTTT.

The CDR3 spells CASSFGDTQYF. DNA of the CDR3: TGTGCCAGCAGCTTCGGAGATACGCAGTATTTT. This sequence joins TRBV11-2 and TRBJ2-3; D not certain. CDR3 length: 11 residues. Germline CDR1 SGHAT, CDR2 FQNNGV. V was cut by 3 bases and J by 5 bases, with 3 bases left in between.

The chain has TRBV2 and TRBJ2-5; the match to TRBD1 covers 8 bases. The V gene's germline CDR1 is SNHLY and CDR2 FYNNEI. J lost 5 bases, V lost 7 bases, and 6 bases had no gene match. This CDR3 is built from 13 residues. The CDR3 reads CASTGQGLETQYF. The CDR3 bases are TGTGCCAGCACAGGACAGGGCCTGGAGACCCAGTACTTC.

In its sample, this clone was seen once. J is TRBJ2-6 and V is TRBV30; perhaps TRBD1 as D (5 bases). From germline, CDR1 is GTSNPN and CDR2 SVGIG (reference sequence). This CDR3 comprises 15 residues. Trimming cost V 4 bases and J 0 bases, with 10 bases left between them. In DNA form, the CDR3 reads TGTGCCTGGACCCGACAGAACTCTGGGGCCAACGTCCTGACTTTC. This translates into CAWTRQNSGANVLTF. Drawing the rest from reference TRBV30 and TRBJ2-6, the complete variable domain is SQTIHQWPATLVQPVGSPLSLECTVEGTSNPNLYWYRQAAGRGLQLLFYSVGIGQISSEVPQNLSASRPQDRQFILSSKKLLLSDSGFYLCAWTRQNSGANVLTFGAGSRLTVL.

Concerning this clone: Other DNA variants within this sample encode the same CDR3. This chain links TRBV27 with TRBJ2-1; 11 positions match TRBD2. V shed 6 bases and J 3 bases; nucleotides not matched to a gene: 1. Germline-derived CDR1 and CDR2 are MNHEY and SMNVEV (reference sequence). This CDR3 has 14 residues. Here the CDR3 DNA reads TGTGCCAGCAGGCTAGCGGGGGGCTACAATGAGCAGTTCTTC. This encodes CASRLAGGYNEQFF.

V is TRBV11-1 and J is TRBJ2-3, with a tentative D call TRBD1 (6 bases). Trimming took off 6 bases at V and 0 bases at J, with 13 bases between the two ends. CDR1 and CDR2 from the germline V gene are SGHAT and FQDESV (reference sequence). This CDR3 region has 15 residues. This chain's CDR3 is CASSQTGFSTDTQYF. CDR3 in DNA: TGTGCCAGCAGTCAAACAGGGTTTAGCACAGATACGCAGTATTTT. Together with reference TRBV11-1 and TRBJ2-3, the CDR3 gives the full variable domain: EAEVAQSPRYKITEKSQAVAFWCDPISGHATLYWYRQILGQGPELLVQFQDESVVDDSQLPKDRFSAERLKGVDSTLKIQPAELGDSAMYLCASSQTGFSTDTQYFGPGTRLTVL.